This T cell receptor (beta chain) originates from a study of cytomegalovirus exposure and HLA in healthy donors (dated by TCRdb to the late 2010s). The study in broad terms: An earlier analysis of 587 of the donors reported about 290 Gb of sequence data and roughly 110 million unique TCR beta sequences from about 200 million T cells. HLA typing covered class I and class II loci at four-digit resolution. A later analysis re-examined previously published TCR beta repertoires from just over 650 donors and added high-resolution HLA genotyping to investigate patterns of TCR occurrence. In a later genetic analysis, genome-wide SNP genotypes for about 55% of the roughly 700 donors were used, and that subset was treated as a discovery cohort. Besides the first cohort of 500 to 700 subjects, a separate validation cohort made up of 120 or so different subjects was used. An earlier analysis of some 500 of the donors used high-throughput TCR beta sequencing to judge whether each TCR beta V gene segment behaved as functional or pseudogenic. Rather than drawing on any new phenotypic data, the later analysis identified candidate immune exposures from TCR beta sequences and the way those sequences occurred across donors. Of the roughly 390 genotyped donors, approximately 80% were placed in the genetic ancestry cluster associated with self-reported Caucasian donors. About 300 gigabases of sequencing data and approximately 84 million unique TCR sequences were included in an early release covering over 600 HLA-typed donors. Typing coverage varied by locus: roughly 620-640 donors for A, B, C, DRB1 and DQB1; about 520 for DQA1; about 600 for DPA1; about 450 for DPB1. Alongside the repertoire data, information on donor age, sex, ethnicity and CMV serostatus was compiled. Every discovery cohort repertoire had been produced on one sequencing platform. The study aimed to test whether signatures of past pathogen exposure could be identified by cataloging public T cell receptors. To predict cytomegalovirus infection status, the study combined high-throughput TCR immunosequencing, statistical association of individual TCRs with disease status, and machine learning. The T cell repertoires of 670 or so subjects were profiled by immunosequencing and related to cytomegalovirus serostatus. Several DR-DQ haplotypes were handled as single units for association and clustering, since linkage in the cohort was strong. On average, 235,054 unique TCR beta nucleotide sequences were sequenced per donor among a few hundred genotyped donors of the cohort, with roughly 19% of those sequences being non-productive. Overall study results and their limits: A later analysis found that most CMV-associated TCR beta chains appeared HLA-restricted, with HLA associations seemingly driven largely by CMV exposure. A further reported finding was that TCR beta sequences accurately predicted the HLA-A and HLA-B alleles for most subjects in the first cohort. Compared with the 666-donor mean, donors in an Asian-associated ancestry cluster had fewer N-insertions in productive TCRs, according to a later genetic analysis. In a later analysis, some 17,000 TCR beta sequences were associated with specific HLA alleles at a false discovery rate of 0.05. Strong co-occurrence of HLA alleles, especially DR and DQ, made assigning TCR associations to individual alleles difficult. The classifier was reported to diagnose cytomegalovirus status with high specificity and sensitivity in both the original and validation cohorts. The sequencing pipeline was judged likely to have produced a cluster of highly shared sequence variants as a technical artifact. Because some donors lacked HLA typing at each locus, the association tests relied only on the typed subset. In a later analysis, the rate of TCR association differed among HLA loci, with DRB1 alleles having the most associated TCRs and HLA-C alleles having the fewest. The cohort was sequenced for TCR beta chains only, and without alpha or paired-chain data the features that could be detected were limited. The study gave a list of 150 to 200 TCR beta chains associated with cytomegalovirus. Presence/absence analyses assumed roughly uniform sequencing depth across donors, an assumption that may not hold. Some IMGT-functional V segments, including TRBV6-2 and TRBV6-3, could not be told apart with the 87-base-pair reads, so those segments were excluded. An earlier analysis of around 600 of the donors showed that most TCR beta V segments appeared in productive rearrangements either about 90% or about 30% of the time, which broadly matched IMGT annotations. Most TCR sequences were observed very rarely across donors, whereas some public TCRs were present in many individuals. According to a later analysis, parvovirus B19, influenza, CMV and Epstein-Barr virus appeared linked to several top co-occurrence clusters. CMV serostatus was the only immune exposure information available for the cohort. In a later analysis, HLA-associated TCR beta chains showed more clonal expansion and lower generation probabilities than non-associated chains that were equally common. A few of the identified cytomegalovirus-associated TCR beta chains were confirmed in vitro to be specific for cytomegalovirus antigens. An association between a missense DCLRE1C variant and V-gene and J-gene trimming of TCR beta chains was found in a later genetic analysis and replicated in an independent cohort. Over 15 rarely observed V segments, including chromosome 9 orphons, were excluded from the earlier analysis of some 590 of the donors because counts were too low. The authors suggested that the approach could potentially be generalized to other disease states and immunological phenotypes. Correlated functional status among segregating V segments might be attributable to linkage disequilibrium, but an unknown experimental factor could not be ruled out.

Of note for this clone: Its antigen is unknown. The record has no base qualities; no much larger clone is one base away.

The library came from the immunoSEQ multiplex PCR assay. For the multiplex PCR, a mixture combining 60 forward primers for TCR Vbeta segments and 13 reverse primers for TCR Jbeta segments was used. The CDR3 region of rearranged TCR beta genes was amplified from genomic DNA with a multiplex PCR assay. Amplified TCR beta libraries were sequenced as 87-base-pair reads on the Illumina HiSeq System. For the original study's pipeline: In a later analysis, some 80 million unique TCR beta chains were counted across the 666 repertoires, and roughly 10 million of these chains were shared by at least two donors. A nearest-neighbor algorithm error-corrected the raw reads and collapsed the reads into unique sequences, merging closely related sequences to remove PCR and sequencing errors. V, D and J gene segments were assigned by aligning CDR3 sequences to IMGT reference sequences. Each retained sequence needed at least a six-nucleotide match to both a V gene segment and a J gene segment. A rearrangement counted as productive if the CDR3 had no stop codons and remained in frame with V and J, and every other rearrangement counted as non-productive. CDR3 was defined according to IMGT convention as the region running from the second conserved V-encoded cysteine to the conserved J-encoded phenylalanine. Sequences without an unambiguous match to a single V gene segment were excluded from the earlier analysis of about 600 of the donors. An earlier analysis of a few hundred of the donors called V segments functional above 56.7% productive rearrangements and segregating when the between-donor standard deviation exceeded 5%. To diagnose cytomegalovirus status from the catalog of TCR beta chain sequences, a statistical classification framework was built. In a later analysis, TCR nucleotide sequences were compared against IMGT/GENE-DB human TR gene sequences so that V and J genes could be assigned. The TCRdist pipeline was used in a later analysis to assign CDR3 sequences and most-parsimonious VDJ recombination scenarios. In a later analysis, each TCR beta chain was defined by its CDR3 amino acid sequence together with its V-gene family, and reads lacking a unique V-gene family were excluded. In a later analysis, a few hundred highly shared, low-generation-probability nucleotide sequences were removed to address suspected cross-contamination and a sequencing artifact. For each public chain, a later analysis derived a clonal expansion index from normalized ranks of inferred template counts within each repertoire. A later analysis computed generation probabilities with a VDJ recombination model fitted to out-of-frame rearrangements, and checked the results against IGoR. A later analysis scored TCR-TCR, TCR-HLA and TCR-CMV co-occurrence with hypergeometric tests, applying a repertoire-size bias correction to TCR pairs. In a later analysis, false discovery rates were estimated by permuting HLA or CMV assignments 20 times. In a later analysis, co-occurring TCRs were grouped using DBSCAN, with TCRdist sequence similarity added in when clustering inside HLA-allele-positive subsets. Repertoires with fewer than 30,000 or more than 120,000 public chains, plus five repertoires with anomalous nucleotide sharing, were excluded from co-occurrence clustering. The source is immuneACCESS, and TCRdb retained only in-frame sequences with V and J called. Part of the clones is not carried over; for the studies checked, unresolved V genes explain less than half of this, and the remainder is unexplained. V, J and clone size are those of that table, while D and trimming were read from the DNA. Present in this sample are some 91,000 clones, roughly two thirds of which were seen just once. Clones ranked in the top ten supply over 2% of the sample.

Trimming takes 5 bases off V and 2 bases off J; junction bases not matched to a gene: 8. From its cysteine to its phenylalanine, the CDR3 spans 15 amino acids. Only the CDR3 DNA stays, 45 bases, in frame from base 1. The germline V gene encodes CDR1 PRHDT and CDR2 FYEKMQ (reference sequence). The cohort was made up of approximately 670 healthy bone marrow donors. Cohort members were all nominally healthy when sampled, although unrecorded immune exposures were likely present. CMV serostatus was recorded as positive for 250 to 300 and negative for about 55% of the roughly 670 cohort members, whereas no CMV serostatus was recorded for the donor in question. A peripheral blood sample was collected from each donor, and TCR beta sequencing was performed on peripheral blood mononuclear cells. Genomic DNA was extracted from the blood cell samples with the Qiagen DNeasy Blood Extraction Kit.

Sequenced input: PBMCs. This chain joins TRBV13 to TRBJ1-1, with 7 bases in between that match TRBD1. This receptor was obtained from a human donor in good health. CDR3 reads: CASSALGGGNTEAFF. The nucleotide sequence is given as TGTGCCAGCAGCGCCCTAGGAGGGGGCAACACTGAAGCTTTCTTT.